This section outlines one TCR beta chain sequence together with its context. This sample is drawn from a study of shared clonotypes between healthy human individuals. Method: immunoSEQ multiplex PCR; TCRdb's copy keeps in-frame clones and lacks some. Among about 1.4 million clones, over 95% were seen once, and the ten largest hold approximately 1.1%. The germline CDR1 and CDR2 sequences are MNHEY and SVGAGI. The V end was cut by 2 bases, the J end by 5 bases, with 12 bases between. The CDR3 has 14 amino acids. This clonotype originated in a man younger than 40 in good health. The sequencing sample was made of naive CD4+ T cells sorted from blood. Subset described: CD45RA+ positively selected. The chain links TRBV6-5 to TRBJ2-5; D possibly corresponds to TRBD1 (6 bases). Here the CDR3 reads CASSYRTEAETQYF. DNA of the CDR3: TGTGCCAGCAGTTACCGGACAGAGGCGGAGACCCAGTACTTC.